Listed below are T cell receptor beta chains from one sample, sequenced in a study of beta chain features in type 1 diabetes. The repertoire was sequenced with immunoSEQ multiplex PCR; TCRdb's copy has only in-frame clones and lacks some. The sample has 620,000 or so clones, 15% seen once. What was sequenced was naive CD4+ T cells from blood. These receptors all stem from a man younger than 30 in good health. The CDR3 runs from the conserved cysteine through the conserved F or W. D genes are given only for firm matches. The size entry is marked missing in some rows and otherwise reads once, few, many or a size class.

abundance: few; j_gene: TRBJ1-1; d_gene: TRBD1; v_gene: TRBV29-1; CDR3nt: TGCAGCGCCGAACCTCAGGGGGATACTGAAGCTTTCTTT; CDR3aa: CSAEPQGDTEAFF
abundance: .; j_gene: TRBJ2-1; d_gene: TRBD1; v_gene: TRBV5-1; CDR3nt: TGCGCCAGCAGCTCCCGGACAGGGTCCTACAATGAGCAGTTCTTC; CDR3aa: CASSSRTGSYNEQFF
abundance: .; j_gene: TRBJ2-4; d_gene: .; v_gene: TRBV27; CDR3nt: TGTGCCAGCAAGGCAGAGAGCTTAGCCAAAAACATTCAGTACTTC; CDR3aa: CASKAESLAKNIQYF
abundance: few; j_gene: TRBJ1-2; d_gene: .; v_gene: TRBV19; CDR3nt: TGTGCCAGTAGTATAGTCGCTCCAAAGGCCGCGTGGGGCTACACCTTC; CDR3aa: CASSIVAPKAAWGYTF
abundance: .; j_gene: TRBJ2-3; d_gene: TRBD2; v_gene: TRBV28; CDR3nt: TGTGCCACCCAAGCGGGGGTCAACACAGATACGCAGTATTTT; CDR3aa: CATQAGVNTDTQYF
abundance: few; j_gene: TRBJ1-3; d_gene: .; v_gene: TRBV6-5; CDR3nt: TGTGCCAGCGCCACAGACTACTCTGGAAACACCATATATTTT; CDR3aa: CASATDYSGNTIYF
abundance: .; j_gene: TRBJ1-5; d_gene: .; v_gene: TRBV4-3; CDR3nt: TGCGCCAGCAGCCAAGAAGGGCATAGCAATCAGCCCCAGCATTTT; CDR3aa: CASSQEGHSNQPQHF
abundance: .; j_gene: TRBJ2-5; d_gene: .; v_gene: TRBV28; CDR3nt: TGTGCCAGCAGTGCCGTTTGGACAGACAAGACCCAGTACTTC; CDR3aa: CASSAVWTDKTQYF
abundance: .; j_gene: TRBJ2-1; d_gene: TRBD2; v_gene: TRBV5-1; CDR3nt: TGCGCCAGCAGCTTGGGACTAGCGGAATACAATGAGCAGTTCTTC; CDR3aa: CASSLGLAEYNEQFF
abundance: .; j_gene: TRBJ2-7; d_gene: .; v_gene: TRBV9; CDR3nt: TGTGCCAGCACGGGACTCGGGTCTGACGAGCAGTACTTC; CDR3aa: CASTGLGSDEQYF
abundance: .; j_gene: TRBJ1-1; d_gene: .; v_gene: TRBV7-2; CDR3nt: TGTGCCAGCAGCCTCGGGCGCACTGAAGCTTTCTTT; CDR3aa: CASSLGRTEAFF
abundance: .; j_gene: TRBJ2-7; d_gene: .; v_gene: TRBV29-1; CDR3nt: TGCAGCGCTGGTTCCCTCAAACAGGCCTACGAGCAGTACTTC; CDR3aa: CSAGSLKQAYEQYF
abundance: few; j_gene: TRBJ2-5; d_gene: TRBD2; v_gene: TRBV11-2; CDR3nt: TGTGCCAGCAGCTTCAGCGGGGGGTCCTCTGGAGAGACCCAGTACTTC; CDR3aa: CASSFSGGSSGETQYF
abundance: .; j_gene: TRBJ1-5; d_gene: TRBD1; v_gene: TRBV6-6; CDR3nt: TGTGCCAGCAGAGGACAGGGAGAGCAGCCCCAGCATTTT; CDR3aa: CASRGQGEQPQHF
abundance: few; j_gene: TRBJ2-1; d_gene: .; v_gene: TRBV30; CDR3nt: TGTGCCTGGAGCCCCCTCAGTAGCCCCTACAATGAGCAGTTCTTC; CDR3aa: CAWSPLSSPYNEQFF
abundance: .; j_gene: TRBJ2-7; d_gene: TRBD2; v_gene: TRBV5-5; CDR3nt: TGTGCCAGCAGCTTGGATTCTAGCGGGGCTCGGCAGTACTTC; CDR3aa: CASSLDSSGARQYF
abundance: .; j_gene: TRBJ2-1; d_gene: .; v_gene: TRBV11-2; CDR3nt: TGTGCCAGCAGCTTAGTGGGTGCCTCCTACAATGAGCAGTTCTTC; CDR3aa: CASSLVGASYNEQFF
abundance: .; j_gene: TRBJ1-1; d_gene: .; v_gene: TRBV25-1; CDR3nt: TGTGCCAGCAGTGAATTGACGGGAGGGTCGGGGACTGAAGCTTTCTTT; CDR3aa: CASSELTGGSGTEAFF
abundance: .; j_gene: TRBJ2-5; d_gene: .; v_gene: TRBV6-6; CDR3nt: TGTGCCAGCACCACCCGGAGCCAAGAGACCCAGTACTTC; CDR3aa: CASTTRSQETQYF
abundance: .; j_gene: TRBJ2-7; d_gene: TRBD2; v_gene: TRBV4-3; CDR3nt: TGCGCCAGCAGTCAGGGCCACAGCGGGGGGGCGAATACCTACGAGCAGTACTTC; CDR3aa: CASSQGHSGGANTYEQYF
abundance: few; j_gene: TRBJ1-4; d_gene: TRBD1; v_gene: TRBV28; CDR3nt: TGTGCCAGCCTGGACCTGACAGGGGAAGAAAAACTGTTTTTT; CDR3aa: CASLDLTGEEKLFF
abundance: .; j_gene: TRBJ2-1; d_gene: .; v_gene: TRBV7-2; CDR3nt: TGTGCCAGCAGCTCATCCTGGGACAATGAGCAGTTCTTC; CDR3aa: CASSSSWDNEQFF
abundance: .; j_gene: TRBJ2-1; d_gene: .; v_gene: TRBV6-1; CDR3nt: TGTGCCAGCAGTGCCTCCTACAATGAGCAGTTCTTC; CDR3aa: CASSASYNEQFF
abundance: .; j_gene: TRBJ1-2; d_gene: .; v_gene: TRBV29-1; CDR3nt: TGCAGCGTTGTCGCAGGCGGGAACTATGGCTACACCTTC; CDR3aa: CSVVAGGNYGYTF
abundance: many; j_gene: TRBJ2-7; d_gene: TRBD1; v_gene: TRBV10-3; CDR3nt: TGTGCCATCAGTGAGTCGAGGACAGGGTCCTACGAGCAGTACTTC; CDR3aa: CAISESRTGSYEQYF
abundance: .; j_gene: TRBJ2-3; d_gene: .; v_gene: TRBV10-2; CDR3nt: TGCGCCAGCAAGGTGGACCAACTCGGCACAGATACGCAGTATTTT; CDR3aa: CASKVDQLGTDTQYF
abundance: .; j_gene: TRBJ2-7; d_gene: .; v_gene: TRBV4-2; CDR3nt: TGTGCCAGCAGCCAAGATCTGATCCCCTACGAGCAGTACTTC; CDR3aa: CASSQDLIPYEQYF
abundance: few; j_gene: TRBJ1-6; d_gene: .; v_gene: TRBV21-1; CDR3nt: TGTGCCAGCGTCGGCAGGGGGCGAGATTCACCCCTCCACTTT; CDR3aa: CASVGRGRDSPLHF
abundance: few; j_gene: TRBJ2-7; d_gene: TRBD2; v_gene: TRBV4-3; CDR3nt: TGCGCCAGCAGTCTCGCGGGAGTAGGCGAGCAGTACTTC; CDR3aa: CASSLAGVGEQYF
abundance: few; j_gene: TRBJ1-2; d_gene: TRBD1; v_gene: TRBV7-2; CDR3nt: TGTGCCAGCAGCCCCCGACAGGGACAACTATATGGCTACACCTTC; CDR3aa: CASSPRQGQLYGYTF
abundance: few; j_gene: TRBJ1-1; d_gene: .; v_gene: TRBV5-6; CDR3nt: TGTGCCAGCAGCTTGATATCGGGCACTGAAGCTTTCTTT; CDR3aa: CASSLISGTEAFF
abundance: .; j_gene: TRBJ2-7; d_gene: .; v_gene: TRBV29-1; CDR3nt: TGCAGCGTTGCCCGAGGGGCCAGGAACTACGAGCAGTACTTC; CDR3aa: CSVARGARNYEQYF
abundance: .; j_gene: TRBJ1-5; d_gene: .; v_gene: TRBV18; CDR3nt: TGTGCCAGCTCAGAGACTGGGGTGTTCTCTCAGCCCCAGCATTTT; CDR3aa: CASSETGVFSQPQHF
abundance: .; j_gene: TRBJ1-4; d_gene: TRBD1; v_gene: TRBV5-6; CDR3nt: TGTGCCAGCATGCCGGACAGGGCGGGCGGAAAACTGTTTTTT; CDR3aa: CASMPDRAGGKLFF
abundance: .; j_gene: TRBJ1-2; d_gene: .; v_gene: TRBV6-6; CDR3nt: TGTGCCAGCAGTTACGGGGTCTCCACTAACTATGGCTACACCTTC; CDR3aa: CASSYGVSTNYGYTF
abundance: .; j_gene: TRBJ1-2; d_gene: TRBD1; v_gene: TRBV5-1; CDR3nt: TGCGCCAGCAGCGCCGGGACAGGGCCCGCCTATGGCTACACCTTC; CDR3aa: CASSAGTGPAYGYTF
abundance: few; j_gene: TRBJ2-1; d_gene: .; v_gene: TRBV5-1; CDR3nt: TGCGCCAGCACCCTACAGGGAAATGAGCAGTTCTTC; CDR3aa: CASTLQGNEQFF
abundance: .; j_gene: TRBJ2-7; d_gene: TRBD1; v_gene: TRBV7-2; CDR3nt: TGTGCCAGCAGCTTTGGACAGGGGAGGACCTACGAGCAGTACTTC; CDR3aa: CASSFGQGRTYEQYF